Listed here is a single T cell receptor beta chain. What it binds is not known. This record belongs to a study of Ad26.COV2.S vaccination and SARS-CoV-2 variants. Study-level results: In vaccinated individuals, spike-specific CD8+ and CD4+ T cell responses reportedly displayed substantial breadth.

The protocol was immunoSEQ multiplex PCR, while the TCRdb copy is restricted to in-frame clones and leaves out a portion. This table has fewer than 50,000 clones, roughly four fifths appearing once. Germline V gene sequence: CDR1 SGHTA, CDR2 FQGTGA. This CDR3 has 14 amino acids. V was pared by 5 bases and J by 4 bases, with 7 bases of the junction left unmatched. The chain recombines TRBV7-3 with TRBJ1-1; 7 nucleotides match TRBD1. The source is a human donor who had recovered from COVID-19. This specimen was peripheral blood, taken after recovery from COVID-19. This CDR3 is CASSPRTGVTEAFF. The CDR3 DNA follows: TGTGCCAGCAGCCCGCGTACAGGGGTCACTGAAGCTTTCTTT.